The 20 T cell receptor beta chains listed next were all sequenced from one sample in a study of T cell repertoires in cytomegalovirus infection. One entry per CDR3 protein, called by TCRdb with MiXCR from the reads. The sample lists around 450,000 distinct CDR3 sequences, about a third occurring once. The material sequenced was PBMCs. All receptors derive from a human donor in good health (CMV status not recorded). Some clones in this sample may be carry-over from other donors' samples.

This clonotype was picked up many times. This chain joins TRBV12-3 or TRBV12-4 and TRBJ1-5; a weak D match, TRBD1 (6 bases). The CDR3 contains 14 residues. Trimming pared 6 bases from V and 1 base from J, leaving 10 bases between. The DNA for the CDR3 is TGTGCCAGCAGACTAGGGGGAAGCAATCAGCCCCAGCATTTT. Amino acid sequence: CASRLGGSNQPQHF.

This chain joins TRBV20-1 and TRBJ2-7; 7 bases are a match to TRBD2. CDR1 is DFQATT and CDR2 is SNEGSKA in the germline V gene (reference sequence). This CDR3 region has 14 residues. V lost 6 bases to trimming and J lost 3 bases; unmatched junction nucleotides: 11. CDR3 in amino acids: CSAWRSGVLYEQYF. CDR3 nucleotide sequence: TGCAGTGCGTGGAGGAGCGGGGTGCTCTACGAGCAGTACTTC.

The CDR3 DNA sequence: TGTGCCAGTAGTATAGGGGGTGTCCATTTTACAGATACGCAGTATTTT. Its protein is CASSIGGVHFTDTQYF. The chain has TRBV19 and TRBJ2-3; no clear D gene. V was shortened by 1 base and J by 3 bases, with 14 bases between the two germline ends. This CDR3 region has 16 residues. Germline assignment: CDR1 LNHDA and CDR2 SQIVND (reference sequence).

At least ten counts were recorded for this clonotype. The CDR3 nucleotides are TGTGCCAGCAGCTTAGCGCTCGGGGGGGGCCGAGGAAATCTACCAGATACGCAGTATTTT. Protein sequence: CASSLALGGGRGNLPDTQYF. The gene calls are TRBV7-2 and TRBJ2-3, with 8 nucleotides matching TRBD2. The CDR3 has 20 amino acids. J lost 4 bases, V lost 0 bases, and 18 bases had no gene match. CDR1 is SGHTA and CDR2 is FQGNSA in the germline V gene.

This clonotype has more than one count but fewer than ten. The chain uses TRBV15 and TRBJ1-5, with 7 bases aligning to TRBD1. This CDR3 is 14 amino acids long. Germline-derived CDR1 and CDR2 are LNHNV and YYDKDF (reference sequence). The J segment lost 7 bases and the V segment lost 5 bases, leaving 8 bases of the junction unmatched. CDR3 sequence reads: CATSHDREGQPQHF. CDR3 DNA sequence: TGTGCCACCAGCCATGACAGGGAGGGCCAGCCCCAGCATTTT.

The table lists this clonotype with a few counts. This chain joins TRBV7-2 and TRBJ2-7; D possibly corresponds to TRBD2 (6 bases). V shed 2 bases and J shed 5 bases, with 10 bases lying between them. CDR1 SGHTA and CDR2 FQGNSA come from the germline V gene. The CDR3 length is 13 residues. DNA for the CDR3: TGTGCCAGCAGCTTACTAGCGTCCCACGAGCAGTACTTC. Translation gives CASSLLASHEQYF.

J is TRBJ1-5 and V is TRBV6-6, with D possibly matching TRBD1 (5 bases). Germline V lookup: CDR1 MNHNY, CDR2 SVGAGI (reference sequence). V gave up 10 bases and J gave up 4 bases, with 14 bases separating them. CDR3 length: 13 amino acids. The chain's CDR3 is CATTGRPNQPQHF. The CDR3 DNA reads TGTGCCACCACAGGACGCCCGAATCAGCCCCAGCATTTT.

V gene TRBV6-8 combines with J gene TRBJ2-2, with TRBD2 as a possible D gene (6 bases). CDR1 MNHGY and CDR2 SAAAGT come from the germline V gene. V lost 6 bases and J 11 bases, leaving 16 bases between the germline ends. The CDR3 covers 13 residues. CDR3 loop: CASRVEEGLELFF. In nucleotides, the CDR3 is TGTGCCAGCAGAGTGGAGGAGGGACTTGAGCTGTTTTTT.

This clonotype was picked up many times. The V gene is TRBV14, the J gene TRBJ2-5; unclear D gene. The V end lost 0 bases, the J end lost 9 bases, and 11 bases lay between the germline ends. This CDR3 comprises 13 residues. CDR1 and CDR2 (germline): SGHDN, FVKESK. DNA for the CDR3: TGTGCCAGCAGCCAAGATCCCGTTGGTCCCCAGTACTTC. It codes for CASSQDPVGPQYF. The full variable domain, completed using reference TRBV14 and TRBJ2-5, is EAGVTQFPSHSVIEKGQTVTLRCDPISGHDNLYWYRRVMGKEIKFLLHFVKESKQDESGMPNNRFLAERTGGTYSTLKVQPAELEDSGVYFCASSQDPVGPQYFGPGTRLLVL.

The chain is built from TRBV7-9 and TRBJ1-1; perhaps TRBD1 as D (6 bases). The CDR3 contains 13 residues. Trimming took 1 base from V and 5 from J, leaving 8 bases between them. The germline V gene encodes CDR1 SEHNR and CDR2 FQNEAQ (reference sequence). The CDR3 region has the DNA TGTGCCAGCAGCTTAGAGGGGGAGACTGAAGCTTTCTTT. Its protein is CASSLEGETEAFF. The full variable domain, rest sourced from reference TRBV7-9 and TRBJ1-1, is DTGVSQNPRHKITKRGQNVTFRCDPISEHNRLYWYRQTLGQGPEFLTYFQNEAQLEKSRLLSDRFSAERPKGSFSTLEIQRTEQGDSAMYLCASSLEGETEAFFGQGTRLTVV.

In this sample, this clonotype turned up a few times. This chain joins TRBV20-1 and TRBJ2-1; D gene uncertain. The germline V and J ends were trimmed by 6 bases and 7 bases, with 22 bases remaining between them. Germline V gene lookup returns CDR1 DFQATT and CDR2 SNEGSKA (reference sequence). There are 15 residues in the CDR3. The CDR3 region has the DNA TGCAGTGCCCTGCGGCCTGGCAGAGGTCCAAATGAGCAGTTCTTC. Its translation: CSALRPGRGPNEQFF.

The chain couples TRBV5-6 to TRBJ2-7; no clear D gene. This CDR3 has 16 amino acids. V was shortened by 3 bases and J by 1 base, with 17 bases between the two germline ends. CDR1 and CDR2 from the germline V gene are SGHDT and YYEEEE. The CDR3 sequence is CASSWGGIGRSYEQYF. The DNA of the CDR3 is TGTGCCAGCAGCTGGGGTGGGATCGGAAGGTCCTACGAGCAGTACTTC.

In its sample, this clonotype was seen once. V is TRBV7-4 and J is TRBJ1-2; 8 positions match TRBD1. The V and J ends lost 3 bases and 4 bases, in that order; junction bases with no gene match: 7. Per germline, CDR1 SGHVT and CDR2 SQSDAQ. The length of the CDR3 is 15 residues. The CDR3: CASSFTGQVVYGYTF. The CDR3 bases are TGTGCCAGCAGCTTCACGGGACAGGTTGTCTATGGCTACACCTTC. Using reference TRBV7-4 and TRBJ1-2 for the parts outside the CDR3, the full variable domain is GAGVSQSPRYKVAKRGRDVALRCDSISGHVTLYWYRQTLGQGSEVLTYSQSDAQRDKSGRPSGRFSAERPERSVSTLKIQRTEQGDSAVYLCASSFTGQVVYGYTFGSGTRLTVV.

This clonotype showed up many times. The chain is built from TRBV7-9 and TRBJ1-1, with 11 bases that match TRBD1. Germline V gene sequence: CDR1 SEHNR, CDR2 FQNEAQ (reference sequence). V lost 5 bases and J lost 3; bases outside the gene matches: 5. This CDR3 region has 15 residues. CDR3 amino acids: CASSPGQGAHTEAFF. CDR3 DNA: TGTGCCAGCAGCCCCGGACAGGGGGCACACACTGAAGCTTTCTTT.

This clonotype has more than one count but fewer than ten. V usage is TRBV28 and J usage is TRBJ2-5; D might be TRBD1 or TRBD2, each matching 5 bases. CDR1 and CDR2 (germline): MDHEN, SYDVKM. The V end lost 0 bases, the J end lost 2 bases, and 7 bases lay between the germline ends. The CDR3 totals 14 residues. This chain's CDR3 is CASSLWGVQETQYF. DNA for the CDR3: TGTGCCAGCAGTTTATGGGGGGTTCAAGAGACCCAGTACTTC.

V and J are TRBV12-3 or TRBV12-4 and TRBJ1-3, with TRBD1 as a possible D gene (5 bases). Trimming stripped 3 bases from V and 4 bases from J, with 10 bases between. The CDR3 is 14 residues long. CDR3 sequence reads: CASSFGTSGNTIYF. The CDR3 DNA follows: TGTGCCAGCAGTTTTGGGACCTCCGGAAACACCATATATTTT.

The chain recombines TRBV20-1 with TRBJ2-2; maybe TRBD2 (5 bases). The CDR3 has 12 residues. Per the germline V gene, CDR1 is DFQATT and CDR2 is SNEGSKA (reference sequence). Trimming cost V 7 bases and J 5 bases, with 11 bases left between them. The CDR3 reads CSGSGGTGELFF. CDR3 in DNA: TGCAGTGGAAGCGGAGGAACCGGGGAGCTGTTTTTT.

The chain is built from TRBV5-1 and TRBJ2-5; tentative D call: TRBD1 (6 bases). Germline V gives CDR1 SGHRS, CDR2 YFSETQ. The V end was cut by 1 base, the J end by 5 bases, with 15 bases between. CDR3 length equals 15 residues. CDR3 sequence reads: CASSLRPQGYETQYF. The CDR3 DNA is TGCGCCAGCAGCTTGAGACCTCAGGGGTATGAGACCCAGTACTTC.

This clonotype was detected a few times. V usage is TRBV5-6 and J usage is TRBJ1-1, with unresolved D. V shed 1 base and J shed 2 bases, with 12 bases lying between them. Per germline, CDR1 SGHDT and CDR2 YYEEEE. The CDR3 extends over 15 amino acids. This chain's CDR3 is CASSLIKAANTEAFF. The CDR3 DNA is TGTGCCAGCAGCTTGATTAAGGCAGCCAACACTGAAGCTTTCTTT.

About this clonotype: The conserved phenylalanine or tryptophan is not found at the CDR3 terminus, so this likely reflects a read error. The V and J genes are TRBV14 and TRBJ2-3, with TRBD2 matching 9 bases. Trimming at V came to 6 bases and at J to 3 bases, leaving 13 bases not matched to a gene. The CDR3 spans 17 residues. Germline V lookup: CDR1 SGHDN, CDR2 FVKESK. The CDR3 nucleotides are TGTGCCAGCAGTCCGTCTGGGCGGGGGGGCCCGACAGATACGCAGTATCTT. It codes for CASSPSGRGGPTDTQYL.